A selection of T cell receptor beta chains follows, all from one sample in a study of T cell clones after liver transplantation. Method: immunoSEQ multiplex PCR; TCRdb's copy keeps in-frame clones and lacks some. The table has over 60,000 clones, 80% seen once. The sample here was CD4+ T cells from blood, taken before liver transplant. The receptor source for this set is a human donor who received a liver transplant. CDR3s include the opening cysteine and the closing phenylalanine or tryptophan. Fields, in order: CDR3 length, J gene, D gene, clone size, V gene, CDR3 protein, CDR3 DNA. The D gene is left open where the match is weak. The size field is filled for only some rows; it gives once, few, many or a size class.

>14|TRBJ2-7|NA|NA|TRBV6-6
CASSYSYGPYEQYF
TGTGCCAGCAGTTACTCGTACGGTCCGTACGAGCAGTACTTC
>13|TRBJ2-4|TRBD1|NA|TRBV14
CASSRQGAYIQYF
TGTGCCAGCAGCCGGCAGGGGGCCTACATTCAGTACTTC
>11|TRBJ2-1|NA|once|TRBV30
CAWSVRGEQFF
TGTGCCTGGAGTGTACGGGGTGAGCAGTTCTTC
>16|TRBJ2-2|NA|NA|TRBV10-1
CASSRTTPLDTGELFF
TGCGCCAGCAGTCGAACTACCCCGCTTGATACCGGGGAGCTGTTTTTT
>14|TRBJ2-5|NA|NA|TRBV28
CASSLRDPKETQYF
TGTGCCAGCAGTCTCCGGGACCCCAAAGAGACCCAGTACTTC
>12|TRBJ1-2|TRBD1|few|TRBV29-1
CSTQTGGHGYTF
TGCAGCACACAGACAGGGGGCCACGGCTACACCTTC
>15|TRBJ2-2|TRBD1|NA|TRBV28
CASSSPGQGTGELFF
TGTGCCAGCAGTTCACCGGGACAGGGAACCGGGGAGCTGTTTTTT
>14|TRBJ1-4|NA|NA|TRBV5-1
CASSLTDFNEKLFF
TGCGCCAGCAGCTTGACGGATTTTAATGAAAAACTGTTTTTT
>16|TRBJ1-1|TRBD1|NA|TRBV29-1
CSVSGQGGASGTEAFF
TGCAGCGTTTCGGGACAGGGGGGAGCCTCGGGCACTGAAGCTTTCTTT
>16|TRBJ2-7|TRBD2|NA|TRBV11-2
CASSSLSGRGQYEQYF
TGTGCCAGCAGCTCCCTCAGCGGGAGGGGTCAATACGAGCAGTACTTC
>15|TRBJ2-1|TRBD2|NA|TRBV5-1
CASHPLAGASNEQFF
TGCGCCAGTCACCCCCTAGCGGGAGCGAGTAATGAGCAGTTCTTC
>14|TRBJ2-7|TRBD1|NA|TRBV5-1
CASSTGTGEHEQYF
TGCGCCAGCAGCACCGGGACAGGGGAACACGAGCAGTACTTC
>15|TRBJ1-1|NA|NA|TRBV2
CASTTGQMMNTEAFF
TGTGCCAGCACCACGGGGCAGATGATGAACACTGAAGCTTTCTTT
>16|TRBJ2-2|NA|NA|TRBV5-4
CASSPQGNRNTGELFF
TGTGCCAGCAGCCCCCAGGGGAACAGAAACACCGGGGAGCTGTTTTTT
>14|TRBJ1-1|NA|medium-sized|TRBV19
CASKRGQINTEAFF
TGTGCCAGTAAAAGGGGACAAATAAACACTGAAGCTTTCTTT
>14|TRBJ2-7|TRBD1|NA|TRBV5-1
CASSFTTGAYEQYF
TGCGCCAGCAGCTTTACTACAGGGGCCTACGAGCAGTACTTC
>15|TRBJ2-3|NA|NA|TRBV19
CASSERGIRADTQYF
TGTGCCAGTAGTGAAAGGGGAATAAGGGCAGATACGCAGTATTTT
>16|TRBJ2-2|TRBD2|NA|TRBV7-2
CASSGRLAANTGELFF
TGTGCCAGCAGCGGCCGACTAGCGGCGAACACCGGGGAGCTGTTTTTT
>14|TRBJ2-3|NA|few|TRBV6-6
CASSYKQSTDTQYF
TGTGCCAGCAGTTACAAGCAGAGCACAGATACGCAGTATTTT
>16|TRBJ2-1|TRBD2|NA|TRBV5-1
CASSRTSGRAGNEQFF
TGCGCCAGCAGCCGGACTAGCGGGAGGGCTGGCAATGAGCAGTTCTTC
>14|TRBJ1-2|NA|NA|TRBV18
CASSPSISGYGYTF
TGTGCCAGCTCACCAAGTATTTCAGGCTATGGCTACACCTTC
>13|TRBJ1-1|NA|NA|TRBV28
CASSFEMNTEAFF
TGTGCCAGCAGTTTCGAGATGAACACTGAAGCTTTCTTT
>14|TRBJ2-1|NA|NA|TRBV27
CASSLYGQRNEQFF
TGTGCCAGCAGTTTATATGGACAGAGGAATGAGCAGTTCTTC
>16|TRBJ2-7|NA|NA|TRBV5-1
CASSLVPLDSSYEQYF
TGCGCCAGCAGCTTGGTGCCTCTGGACAGCTCCTACGAGCAGTACTTC
>12|TRBJ2-3|NA|NA|TRBV15
CATSRVADTQYF
TGTGCCACCAGCAGAGTTGCAGATACGCAGTATTTT
>14|TRBJ1-1|NA|NA|TRBV4-1
CASSQGRGTAEAFF
TGCGCCAGCAGCCAAGGTCGGGGGACGGCTGAAGCTTTCTTT
>13|TRBJ2-3|NA|NA|TRBV11-1
CATMDYSADTQYF
TGTGCCACCATGGACTATTCCGCAGATACGCAGTATTTT
>15|TRBJ2-3|TRBD2|NA|TRBV6-6
CATSNPSGSTDTQYF
TGTGCCACCTCCAACCCTAGCGGGAGCACAGATACGCAGTATTTT
>16|TRBJ2-1|TRBD2|NA|TRBV7-2
CASSPRQLAGVDEQFF
TGTGCCAGCAGCCCCAGGCAGTTAGCGGGAGTCGATGAGCAGTTCTTC
>13|TRBJ2-1|NA|NA|TRBV11-3
CASSTWTSDEQFF
TGTGCCAGCAGCACCTGGACGAGCGATGAGCAGTTCTTC
>15|TRBJ1-2|NA|NA|TRBV4-1
CASSPHPPLNYGYTF
TGCGCCAGCAGCCCCCACCCCCCGCTTAACTATGGCTACACCTTC